The clone carrying this T cell receptor beta chain was observed a few times. Its antigen is currently unknown. With 5 bases clipped from V and 4 bases from J, the junction kept 6 bases outside the gene matches. The germline V gene encodes CDR1 MDHEN and CDR2 SYDVKM. This CDR3 has 14 amino acids. These data belong to a study of cytomegalovirus exposure and HLA in healthy donors. Broader study findings: Several top significant clusters appeared, in a later analysis, to be linked to common viral pathogens. The study labeled 150 to 200 TCR beta chains cytomegalovirus-associated. Donors belonging to an Asian-associated ancestry cluster reportedly showed fewer N-insertions in productive TCRs than the approximately 670-donor mean, according to what a later analysis found.

This PCR relied on a set of 60 Vbeta primers and 13 Jbeta primers. Libraries were prepared by immunoSEQ multiplex PCR; TCRdb keeps only in-frame clonotypes and omits some of them. Here the sample spans over 150,000 clones, 79% being singletons. The sequence was collected from a man aged 30 to 39 in good health and CMV-seropositive. This chain connects TRBV28 to TRBJ1-2, with TRBD1 matching 8 bases. The sample was PBMCs. This CDR3 is CASSSDRGLYGYTF. The CDR3 region has the DNA TGTGCCAGCAGTAGCGACAGGGGTCTCTATGGCTACACCTTC.